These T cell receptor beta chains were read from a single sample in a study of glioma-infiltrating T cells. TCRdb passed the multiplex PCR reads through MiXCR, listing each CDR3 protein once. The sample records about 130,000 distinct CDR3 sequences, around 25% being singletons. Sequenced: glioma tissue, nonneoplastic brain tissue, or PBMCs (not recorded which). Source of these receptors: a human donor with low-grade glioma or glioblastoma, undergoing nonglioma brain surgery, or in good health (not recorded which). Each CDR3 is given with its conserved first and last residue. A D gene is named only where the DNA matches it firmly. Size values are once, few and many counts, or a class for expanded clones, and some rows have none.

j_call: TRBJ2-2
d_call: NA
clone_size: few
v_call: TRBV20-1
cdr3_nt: TGCAGTGCCCCTCCCGACAGACCTAACACCGGGGAGCTGTTTTTT
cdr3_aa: CSAPPDRPNTGELFF

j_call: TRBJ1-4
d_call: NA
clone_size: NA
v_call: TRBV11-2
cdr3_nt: TGTGCCAGCAGCTTAGTCGGGGCAACTAATGAAAAACTGTTTTTT
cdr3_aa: CASSLVGATNEKLFF

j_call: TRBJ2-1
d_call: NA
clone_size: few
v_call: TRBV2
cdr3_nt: TGTGCCAGCAGTGATCGGCCGGAAAGCTCCTACAATGAGCAGTTCTTC
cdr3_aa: CASSDRPESSYNEQFF

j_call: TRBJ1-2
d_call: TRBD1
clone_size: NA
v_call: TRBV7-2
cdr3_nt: TGTGCCAGCAGCACCGACAGGGACTATGGCTACACCTTC
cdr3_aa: CASSTDRDYGYTF

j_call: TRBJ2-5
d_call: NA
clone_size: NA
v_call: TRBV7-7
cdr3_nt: TGTGCCAGCAGCCCCCGCAGGCAAGAGACCCAGTACTTC
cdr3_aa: CASSPRRQETQYF

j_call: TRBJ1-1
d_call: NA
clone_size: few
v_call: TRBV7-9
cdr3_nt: TGTGCCAGCAGCTTCCCCCGAGACACGTCAAGTACTGAAGCTTTCTTT
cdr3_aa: CASSFPRDTSSTEAFF

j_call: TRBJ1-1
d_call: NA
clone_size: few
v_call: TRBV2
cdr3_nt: TGTGCCAGCAGTGAAAGCACTGAAGCTTTCTTT
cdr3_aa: CASSESTEAFF

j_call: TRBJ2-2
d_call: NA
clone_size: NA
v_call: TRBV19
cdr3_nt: TGTGCCAGTAGTCCCCAGGCGGGGGCAAGAGCCGGGGAGCTGTTTTTT
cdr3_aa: CASSPQAGARAGELFF

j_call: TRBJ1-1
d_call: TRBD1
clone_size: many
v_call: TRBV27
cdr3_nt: TGTGCCAGCAGTTCCAGGGGGGCCATGAACACTGAAGCTTTCTTT
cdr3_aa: CASSSRGAMNTEAFF

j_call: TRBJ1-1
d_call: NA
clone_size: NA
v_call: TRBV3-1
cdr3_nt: TGTGCCAGCAGCCGCGCCGGGATGAACACTGAAGCTTTCTTT
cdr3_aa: CASSRAGMNTEAFF

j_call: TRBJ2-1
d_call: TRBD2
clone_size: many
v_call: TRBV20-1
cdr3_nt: TGCAGTGCTAGAGTGGGGGCGGGGGGCGATGAGCAGTTCTTC
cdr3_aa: CSARVGAGGDEQFF

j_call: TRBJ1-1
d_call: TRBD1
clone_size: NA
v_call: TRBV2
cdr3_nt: TGTGCCAGCAGTCAGGGGGGTAGAGTATTCACTGAAGCTTTCTTT
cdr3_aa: CASSQGGRVFTEAFF

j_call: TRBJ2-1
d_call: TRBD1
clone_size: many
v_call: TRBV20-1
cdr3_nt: TGCAGTGCTAGAAACCCACGGACAGGTTACAATGAGCAGTTCTTC
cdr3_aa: CSARNPRTGYNEQFF

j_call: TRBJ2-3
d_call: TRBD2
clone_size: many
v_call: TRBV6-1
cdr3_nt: TGTGCCAGCAGTCGACTAGCGGGGATGGTAGATACGCAGTATTTT
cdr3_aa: CASSRLAGMVDTQYF

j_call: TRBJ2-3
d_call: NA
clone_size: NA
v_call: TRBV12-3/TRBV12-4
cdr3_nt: TGTGCCAGCAGTTCAGTCTCTAGCACATTCACAGATACGCAGTATTTT
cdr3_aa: CASSSVSSTFTDTQYF

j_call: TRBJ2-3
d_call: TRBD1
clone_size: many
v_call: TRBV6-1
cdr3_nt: TGTGCCAGCAGTTCAGGACAGGGAACGCAGTATTTT
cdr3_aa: CASSSGQGTQYF

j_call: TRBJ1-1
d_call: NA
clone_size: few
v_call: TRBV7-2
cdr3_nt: TGTGCCAGCAGCCTTTTGAGGGACACTGAAGCTTTCTTT
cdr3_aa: CASSLLRDTEAFF

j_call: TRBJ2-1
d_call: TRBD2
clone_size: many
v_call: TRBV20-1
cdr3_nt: TGCAGTGCTCCCGGACTAGCGGGGGGTCTTCAATACAATGAGCAGTTCTTC
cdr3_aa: CSAPGLAGGLQYNEQFF

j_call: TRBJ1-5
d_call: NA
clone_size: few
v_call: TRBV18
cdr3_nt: TGTGCCAGCTCACCAGAAGGGATGGGGCTTAGCAATCAGCCCCAGCATTTT
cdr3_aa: CASSPEGMGLSNQPQHF

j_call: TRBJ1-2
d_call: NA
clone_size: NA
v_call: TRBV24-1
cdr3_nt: TGTGCCACCAGTGCCCCCGACAGTGGGTATGGCTACACCTTC
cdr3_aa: CATSAPDSGYGYTF

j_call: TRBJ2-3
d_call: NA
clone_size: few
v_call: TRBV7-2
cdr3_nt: TGTGCCAGCTCCCCAGCGCCCAGCACAGATACGCAGTATTTT
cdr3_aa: CASSPAPSTDTQYF

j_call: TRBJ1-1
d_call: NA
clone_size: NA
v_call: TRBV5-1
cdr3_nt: TGCGCCAGCAGCAACCCCCCCTTTGGAATGAACACTGAAGCTTTCTTT
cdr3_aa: CASSNPPFGMNTEAFF

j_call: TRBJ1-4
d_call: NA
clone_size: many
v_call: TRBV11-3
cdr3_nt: TGTGCCAGCAGCTCCCGGGCCGGCGGAAAACTGTTTTTT
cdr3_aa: CASSSRAGGKLFF

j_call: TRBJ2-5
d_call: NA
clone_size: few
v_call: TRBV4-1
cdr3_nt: TGCGCCAGCAGCCAAGGGAATAGATTAGAGACCCAGTACTTC
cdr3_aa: CASSQGNRLETQYF

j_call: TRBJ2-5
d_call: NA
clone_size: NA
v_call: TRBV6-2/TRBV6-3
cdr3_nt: TGTGCCAGCAGTTACCTCACCGCGACCGGGGGCTGGCAAGAGACCCAGTACTTC
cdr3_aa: CASSYLTATGGWQETQYF

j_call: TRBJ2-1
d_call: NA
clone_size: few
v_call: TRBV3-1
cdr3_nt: TGTGCCAGCAGCCATGAGGCCGAGCAGTTCTTC
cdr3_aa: CASSHEAEQFF

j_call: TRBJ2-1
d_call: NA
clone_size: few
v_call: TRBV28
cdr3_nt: TGTGCCAGCAAAACACGGGATGGTGGGCAGTTCTTC
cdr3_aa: CASKTRDGGQFF

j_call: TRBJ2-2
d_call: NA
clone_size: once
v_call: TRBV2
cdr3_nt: TGTGCCAGCAGCGTAGCTCTCGGAATGAACACCGGGGAGCTGTTTTTT
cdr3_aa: CASSVALGMNTGELFF

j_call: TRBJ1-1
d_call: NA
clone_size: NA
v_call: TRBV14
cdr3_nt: TGTGCCAGCAGCCAAGATGGCGGGGCGAACACTGAAGCTTTCTTT
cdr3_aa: CASSQDGGANTEAFF

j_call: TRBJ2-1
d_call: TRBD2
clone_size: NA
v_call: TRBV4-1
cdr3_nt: TGCGCCAGCAGCCAAGCCGACCCTAGAGGTCTAGCGGGCAATGAGCAGTTCTTC
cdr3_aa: CASSQADPRGLAGNEQFF

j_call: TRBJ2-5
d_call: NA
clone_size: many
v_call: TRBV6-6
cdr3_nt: TGTGCCAGCAGTTACGGAGGGAGCGAGACCCAGTACTTC
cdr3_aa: CASSYGGSETQYF

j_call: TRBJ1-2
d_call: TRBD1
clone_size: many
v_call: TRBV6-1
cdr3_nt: TGTGCCAGCAGTTATTACCAGGGGGCGGATGGCTACACCTTC
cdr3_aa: CASSYYQGADGYTF

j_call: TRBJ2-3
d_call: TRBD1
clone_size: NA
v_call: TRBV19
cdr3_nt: TGTGCCAGTAGTGATCAAGGGGGCCCGACAGATACGCAGTATTTT
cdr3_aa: CASSDQGGPTDTQYF

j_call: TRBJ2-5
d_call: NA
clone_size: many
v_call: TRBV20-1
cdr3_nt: TGCAGTGCTAGGGGGGGTCCGGGGACCCAGTACTTC
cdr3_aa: CSARGGPGTQYF

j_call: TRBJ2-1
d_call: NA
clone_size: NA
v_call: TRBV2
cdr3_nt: TGTGCCAGCAAGATAAGCCCCTCCTACAATGAGCAGTTCTTC
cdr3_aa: CASKISPSYNEQFF

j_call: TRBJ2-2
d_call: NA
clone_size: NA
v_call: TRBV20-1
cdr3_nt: TGCAGTGCGGTCAGGGGGCGGGGGACCGGGGAGCTGTTTTTT
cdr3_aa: CSAVRGRGTGELFF

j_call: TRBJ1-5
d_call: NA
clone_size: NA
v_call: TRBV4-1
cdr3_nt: TGCGCCAGCAGCCAAGAGGGGGTCAATCAGCCCCAGCATTTT
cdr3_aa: CASSQEGVNQPQHF

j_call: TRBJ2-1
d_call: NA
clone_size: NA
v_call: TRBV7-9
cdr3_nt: TGTGCCAGCAGCTTATTATTTGGGAATGAGCAGTTCTTC
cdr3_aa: CASSLLFGNEQFF

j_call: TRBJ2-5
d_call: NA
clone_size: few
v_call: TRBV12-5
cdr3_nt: TGTGCTAGTGGCTCCGCCGAGACCCAGTACTTC
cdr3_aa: CASGSAETQYF

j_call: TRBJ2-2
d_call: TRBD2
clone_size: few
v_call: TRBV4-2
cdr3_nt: TGTGCCAGCAGCCAAGATCAAGGGACTACGAACACCGGGGAGCTGTTTTTT
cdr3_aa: CASSQDQGTTNTGELFF

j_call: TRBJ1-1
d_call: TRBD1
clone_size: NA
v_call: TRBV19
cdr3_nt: TGTGCCAGTAGAACAGGGGCCCACACTGAAGCTTTCTTT
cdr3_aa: CASRTGAHTEAFF